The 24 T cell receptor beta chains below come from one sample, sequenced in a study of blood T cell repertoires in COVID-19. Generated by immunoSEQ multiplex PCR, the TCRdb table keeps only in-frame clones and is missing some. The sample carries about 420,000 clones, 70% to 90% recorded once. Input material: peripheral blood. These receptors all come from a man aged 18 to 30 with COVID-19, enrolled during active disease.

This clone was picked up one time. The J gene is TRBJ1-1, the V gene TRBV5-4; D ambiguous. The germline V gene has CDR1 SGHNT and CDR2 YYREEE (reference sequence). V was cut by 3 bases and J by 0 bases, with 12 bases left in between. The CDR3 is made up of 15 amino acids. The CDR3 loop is CASSSGRHMNTEAFF. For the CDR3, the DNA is TGTGCCAGCAGCTCTGGTCGCCACATGAACACTGAAGCTTTCTTT.

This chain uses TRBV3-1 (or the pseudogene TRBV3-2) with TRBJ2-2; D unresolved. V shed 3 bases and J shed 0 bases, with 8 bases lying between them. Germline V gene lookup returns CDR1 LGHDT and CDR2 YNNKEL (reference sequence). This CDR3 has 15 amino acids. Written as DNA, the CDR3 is TGTGCCAGCAGCCACCTCCCGTCGAACACCGGGGAGCTGTTTTTT. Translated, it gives CASSHLPSNTGELFF.

CDR3 DNA: TGCGCCAGCAGCCAAGGGACAGTGACAGGGACCTACAATGAGCAGTTCTTC. This sequence encodes CASSQGTVTGTYNEQFF. The V call is TRBV4-1, the J call TRBJ2-1; 7 nucleotides align to TRBD1. CDR3 length: 17 residues. V gave up 1 base and J gave up 2 bases; unmatched junction bases: 8. Per the germline V gene, CDR1 is MGHRA and CDR2 is YSYEKL.

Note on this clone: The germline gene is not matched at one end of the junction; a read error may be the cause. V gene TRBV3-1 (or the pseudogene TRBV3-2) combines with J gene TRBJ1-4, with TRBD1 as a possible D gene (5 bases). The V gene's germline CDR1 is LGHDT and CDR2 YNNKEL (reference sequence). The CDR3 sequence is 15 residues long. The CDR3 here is CASSQDSRSTGTLVF. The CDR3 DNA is TGTGCCAGCAGCCAAGATTCTCGGTCGACCGGGACTTTAGTCTTT.

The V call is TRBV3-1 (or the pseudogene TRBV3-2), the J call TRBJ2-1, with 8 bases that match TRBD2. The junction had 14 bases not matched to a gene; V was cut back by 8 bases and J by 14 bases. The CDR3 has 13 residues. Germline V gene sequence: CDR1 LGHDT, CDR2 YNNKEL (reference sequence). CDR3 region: CASGDKRGGREFF. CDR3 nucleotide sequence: TGTGCCAGCGGCGACAAACGGGGGGGCCGCGAGTTCTTC.

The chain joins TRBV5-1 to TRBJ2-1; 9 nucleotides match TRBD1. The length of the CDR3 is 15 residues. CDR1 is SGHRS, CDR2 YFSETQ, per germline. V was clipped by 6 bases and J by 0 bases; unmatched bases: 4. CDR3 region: CASTLTGGSYNEQFF. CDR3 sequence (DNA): TGCGCCAGCACCCTGACAGGGGGCTCCTACAATGAGCAGTTCTTC.

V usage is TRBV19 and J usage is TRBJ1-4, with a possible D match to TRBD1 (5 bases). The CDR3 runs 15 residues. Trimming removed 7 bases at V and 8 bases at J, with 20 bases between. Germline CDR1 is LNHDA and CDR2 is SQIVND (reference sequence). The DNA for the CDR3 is TGTGCCAGTACCGAATGGGGCGGGGCTGCGGAAAAACTGTTTTTT. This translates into CASTEWGGAAEKLFF.

CDR3 bases: TGTGCCACCAGTGATCCCGGGACAGGGGAAGCTTTCTTT. Translated, it gives CATSDPGTGEAFF. The genes are TRBV24-1 and TRBJ1-1; 9 bases fit TRBD1. The ends lost 3 bases at V and 8 bases at J; junction bases unmatched: 3. The CDR3 runs to 13 residues. Germline-derived CDR1 and CDR2 are KGHDR and SFDVKD.

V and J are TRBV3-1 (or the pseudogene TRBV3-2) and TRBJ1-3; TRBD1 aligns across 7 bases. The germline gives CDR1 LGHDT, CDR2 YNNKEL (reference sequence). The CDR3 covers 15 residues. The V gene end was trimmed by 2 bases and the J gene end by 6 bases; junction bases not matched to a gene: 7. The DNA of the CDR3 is TGTGCCAGCAGCCAACATACAGGGGCGTTAAACACCATATATTTT. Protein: CASSQHTGALNTIYF.

CDR3 bases: TGTGCCAGCAGCCAAGGACCGAGGGGGTCGGATACGCAGTATTTT. Translating it yields CASSQGPRGSDTQYF. The chain combines TRBV5-6 with TRBJ2-3, with D tentatively TRBD1 (6 bases). Germline V gene data show CDR1 as SGHDT and CDR2 as YYEEEE. V was shortened by 4 bases and J by 6 bases, with 18 bases between the two germline ends. The CDR3 runs to 15 residues.

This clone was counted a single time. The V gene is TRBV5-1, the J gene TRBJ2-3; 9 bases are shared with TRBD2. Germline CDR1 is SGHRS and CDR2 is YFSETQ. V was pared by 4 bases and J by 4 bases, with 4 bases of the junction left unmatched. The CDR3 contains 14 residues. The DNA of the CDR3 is TGCGCCAGCAGCGCCGGGACTAGCCCAGATACGCAGTATTTT. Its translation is CASSAGTSPDTQYF.

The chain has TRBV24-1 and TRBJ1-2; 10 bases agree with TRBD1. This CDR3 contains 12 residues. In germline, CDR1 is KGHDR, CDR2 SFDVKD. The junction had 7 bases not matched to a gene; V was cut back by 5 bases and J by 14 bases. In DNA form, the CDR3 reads TGTGCCACCAGTGCCGTGGGACAGGGGTTTACCTTC. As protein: CATSAVGQGFTF.

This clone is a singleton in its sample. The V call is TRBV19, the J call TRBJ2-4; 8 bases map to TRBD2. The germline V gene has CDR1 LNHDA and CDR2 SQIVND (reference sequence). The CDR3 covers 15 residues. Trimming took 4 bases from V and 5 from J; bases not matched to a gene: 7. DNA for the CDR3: TGTGCCAGTAGTACTACCGGGGGGGAGGAAAACATTCAGTACTTC. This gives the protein CASSTTGGEENIQYF.

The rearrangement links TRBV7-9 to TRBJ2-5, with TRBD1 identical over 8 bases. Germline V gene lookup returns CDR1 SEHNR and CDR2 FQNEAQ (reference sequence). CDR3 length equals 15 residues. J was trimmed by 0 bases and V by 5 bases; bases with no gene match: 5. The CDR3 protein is CASSAGQEYQETQYF. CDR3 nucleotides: TGTGCCAGCAGCGCGGGACAGGAGTACCAAGAGACCCAGTACTTC.

CDR3 residues: CASSFGLLNTEAFF. The CDR3 DNA follows: TGTGCCAGCAGCTTCGGTCTCTTGAACACTGAAGCTTTCTTT. This sequence joins TRBV7-8 and TRBJ1-1; D is unresolved. There are 14 residues in the CDR3. Germline V gives CDR1 SGHVS, CDR2 FQNEAQ. Trimming cost V 3 bases and J 0 bases, with 8 bases left between them. Using reference TRBV7-8 and TRBJ1-1 for the parts outside the CDR3, the full variable domain is GAGVSQSPRYKVAKRGQDVALRCDPISGHVSLFWYQQALGQGPEFLTYFQNEAQLDKSGLPSDRFFAERPEGSVSTLKIQRTQQEDSAVYLCASSFGLLNTEAFFGQGTRLTVV.

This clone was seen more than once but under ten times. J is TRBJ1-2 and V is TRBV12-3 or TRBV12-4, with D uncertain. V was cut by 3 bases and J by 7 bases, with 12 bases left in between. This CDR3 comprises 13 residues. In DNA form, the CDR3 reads TGTGCCAGCAGTTTCGGGGAGGCATTTGGCTACACCTTC. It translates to CASSFGEAFGYTF.

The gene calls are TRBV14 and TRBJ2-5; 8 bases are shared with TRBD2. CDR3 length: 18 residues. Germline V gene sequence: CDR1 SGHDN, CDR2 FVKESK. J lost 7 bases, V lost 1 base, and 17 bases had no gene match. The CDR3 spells CASSQGFFTGGPLGTQYF. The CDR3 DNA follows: TGTGCCAGCAGCCAAGGATTCTTTACGGGAGGGCCCTTGGGGACCCAGTACTTC.

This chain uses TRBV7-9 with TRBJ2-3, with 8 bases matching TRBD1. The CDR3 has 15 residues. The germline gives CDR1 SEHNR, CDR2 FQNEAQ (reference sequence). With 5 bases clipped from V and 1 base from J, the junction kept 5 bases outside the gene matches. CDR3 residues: CASSGPGQGTDTQYF. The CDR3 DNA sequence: TGTGCCAGCAGCGGACCGGGACAGGGCACAGATACGCAGTATTTT.

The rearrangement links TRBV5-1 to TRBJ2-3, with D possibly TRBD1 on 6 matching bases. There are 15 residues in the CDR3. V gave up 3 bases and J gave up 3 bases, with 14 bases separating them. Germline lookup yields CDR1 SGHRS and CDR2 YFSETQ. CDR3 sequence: CASSWGQHRTDTQYF. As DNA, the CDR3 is TGCGCCAGCAGCTGGGGGCAACACAGGACAGATACGCAGTATTTT.

The DNA for the CDR3 is TGTGCCAGCTCACCGGGGACAGAGCCCAATCAGCCCCAGCATTTT. The encoded protein is CASSPGTEPNQPQHF. The chain employs TRBV18 and TRBJ1-5, with TRBD1 matching 7 bases. The length of the CDR3 is 15 residues. J was trimmed by 3 bases and V by 3 bases; bases with no gene match: 5. Per germline, CDR1 KGHSH and CDR2 LQKENI.

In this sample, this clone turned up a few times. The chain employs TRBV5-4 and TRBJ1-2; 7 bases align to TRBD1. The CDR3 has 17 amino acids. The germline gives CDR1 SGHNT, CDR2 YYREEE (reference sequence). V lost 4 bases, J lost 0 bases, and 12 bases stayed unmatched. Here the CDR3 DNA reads TGTGCCAGCAGCCCAGTGACAGGGAGCCGATCTAACTATGGCTACACCTTC. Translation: CASSPVTGSRSNYGYTF.

CDR3 DNA sequence: TGTGCCAGCAGGCAGACAGACACCGGGGAGCTGTTTTTT. It encodes CASRQTDTGELFF. This chain connects TRBV12-3 or TRBV12-4 to TRBJ2-2; possible D gene TRBD1, 5 bases. Trimming cost V 6 bases and J 3 bases, with 8 bases left between them. This CDR3 region has 13 residues.

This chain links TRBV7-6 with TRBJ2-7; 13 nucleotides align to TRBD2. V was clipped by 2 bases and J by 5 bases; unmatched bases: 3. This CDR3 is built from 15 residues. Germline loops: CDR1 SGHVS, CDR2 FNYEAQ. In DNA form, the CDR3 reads TGTGCCAGCAGCTTAACACTAGCGGGGGGGCACGAGCAGTACTTC. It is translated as CASSLTLAGGHEQYF.

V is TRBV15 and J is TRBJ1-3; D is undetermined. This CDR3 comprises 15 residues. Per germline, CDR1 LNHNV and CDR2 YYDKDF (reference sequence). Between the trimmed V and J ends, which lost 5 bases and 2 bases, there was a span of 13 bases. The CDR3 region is CATSDGNRAGNTIYF. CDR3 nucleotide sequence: TGTGCCACCAGCGACGGTAACCGGGCTGGAAACACCATATATTTT.